This paragraph reports one T cell receptor beta chain. CDR3 length equals 12 residues. Trimming took off 4 bases at V and 4 bases at J, with 7 bases between the two ends. CDR1 and CDR2 from the germline V gene are SNHLY and FYNNEI. Sequenced by immunoSEQ multiplex PCR; TCRdb stores in-frame clones only, minus some. The table includes around 480,000 clones, 87% detected once. This sample is part of a study of blood T cell repertoires in COVID-19. Sequencing was done on a sample of PBMCs or T cells enriched from blood (not recorded which). The sequence was obtained from a woman between 18 and 29 years old who had recovered from COVID-19. V usage is TRBV2 and J usage is TRBJ1-2; the D gene is possibly TRBD1 (5 bases). The CDR3, as DNA: TGTGCCAGCAGTGGGGGCCTCTATGGCTACACCTTC. Residues: CASSGGLYGYTF.